Listed below are T cell receptor beta chains from one sample, sequenced in a study of neurological immune-mediated disorders. TCRdb analysed the 5' RACE reads with MiXCR anew, one entry per CDR3 protein. The sample yields about 77,000 distinct CDR3 sequences, about 9.7% seen once. The sequenced material came from PBMCs. The receptors were gathered from a man aged 45 to 65 in good health. Both conserved end residues are part of each CDR3. A D gene is named only where the DNA matches it firmly. Clone sizes are given selectively: once, few, many, or a class where the clone is expanded.

V	J	size	D	CDR3	DNA
TRBV7-6	TRBJ2-7	many	-	CASSLAVEPYEQYF	TGTGCCAGCAGCTTAGCAGTGGAGCCCTACGAGCAGTACTTC
TRBV5-5	TRBJ2-3	-	-	CASTPRGADTQYF	TGTGCCAGCACCCCTAGGGGCGCAGATACGCAGTATTTT
TRBV20-1	TRBJ2-1	many	-	CSARDGGTSGNEQFF	TGCAGTGCTAGAGATGGGGGGACGTCCGGCAATGAGCAGTTCTTC
TRBV25-1	TRBJ1-4	many	TRBD1	CASSEAGQGEKLFF	TGTGCCAGCAGTGAGGCGGGACAGGGAGAAAAACTGTTTTTT
TRBV21-1	TRBJ1-2	many	-	CASTPVPGQGYGYTF	TGTGCCAGCACCCCCGTCCCAGGACAGGGCTATGGCTACACCTTC
TRBV29-1	TRBJ2-5	many	-	CSVCDFQETQYF	TGCAGCGTTTGCGACTTCCAAGAGACCCAGTACTTC
TRBV6-2/TRBV6-3	TRBJ2-7	many	TRBD1	CAARDSTYEQYF	TGTGCCGCTAGGGACAGTACCTACGAGCAGTACTTC
TRBV5-1	TRBJ2-5	many	TRBD1	CASGGQGLLETQYF	TGCGCCAGCGGGGGACAGGGGTTATTGGAGACCCAGTACTTC
TRBV29-1	TRBJ2-5	many	-	CSGGLQETQYF	TGCAGCGGGGGACTCCAAGAGACCCAGTACTTC
TRBV2	TRBJ1-5	many	TRBD1	CASSEDRGANQPQHF	TGTGCCAGCAGTGAGGACAGGGGCGCAAATCAGCCCCAGCATTTT
TRBV5-1	TRBJ2-1	many	-	CASSLASGNQISYNEQFF	TGCGCCAGCAGCTTGGCCTCGGGGAATCAGATCTCCTACAATGAGCAGTTCTTC
TRBV7-9	TRBJ1-2	many	-	CASSRGGAYSYGYTF	TGTGCCAGCAGCAGAGGGGGGGCTTACAGCTATGGCTACACCTTC
TRBV28	TRBJ2-4	-	-	CASSLEPLLAKNIQYF	TGTGCCAGCAGTTTAGAGCCACTGCTAGCCAAAAACATTCAGTACTTC
TRBV12-3/TRBV12-4	TRBJ2-1	many	TRBD2	CASSSQRELNEQFF	TGTGCCAGCAGTTCCCAGCGGGAGCTCAATGAGCAGTTCTTC
TRBV3-1	TRBJ2-2	many	TRBD2	CASSLLAGEITGELFF	TGTGCCAGCAGCCTTCTAGCGGGGGAGATCACCGGGGAGCTGTTTTTT
TRBV9	TRBJ2-3	many	TRBD2	CASSVGTSRYTDTQYF	TGTGCCAGCAGCGTTGGGACTAGCAGATACACAGATACGCAGTATTTT
TRBV28	TRBJ1-5	many	-	CASMAGGSRNQPQHF	TGTGCCAGCATGGCGGGGGGGTCTCGCAATCAGCCCCAGCATTTT
TRBV9	TRBJ2-1	many	TRBD2	CASSVAGGSSSYNEQFF	TGTGCCAGCAGCGTAGCGGGAGGCTCGAGCTCCTACAATGAGCAGTTCTTC
TRBV5-1	TRBJ2-1	many	TRBD2	CASSSRTSGSTYNEQFF	TGCGCCAGCAGCTCAAGGACTAGCGGGAGTACCTACAATGAGCAGTTCTTC
TRBV20-1	TRBJ2-5	many	TRBD1	CSARPRTGPGETQYF	TGCAGTGCTAGACCAAGGACAGGGCCCGGAGAGACCCAGTACTTC
TRBV5-5	TRBJ2-5	many	-	CASSTGGAVIQETQYF	TGTGCCAGCTCTACAGGAGGAGCGGTAATACAAGAGACCCAGTACTTC
TRBV7-2	TRBJ2-1	many	TRBD1	CASSSEQGADEQFF	TGTGCCAGCAGCTCCGAACAGGGGGCAGACGAGCAGTTCTTC
TRBV5-1	TRBJ2-4	many	-	CASSLLESGSKNIQYF	TGCGCCAGCAGCTTACTAGAAAGTGGGTCCAAAAACATTCAGTACTTC
TRBV3-1	TRBJ2-3	many	TRBD1	CASSQGVGTGMDTQYF	TGTGCCAGCAGCCAAGGAGTCGGGACAGGGATGGATACGCAGTATTTT
TRBV5-6	TRBJ2-1	few	-	CASSGTSNEQFF	TGTGCCAGCAGCGGGACATCCAATGAGCAGTTCTTC
TRBV7-8	TRBJ1-6	many	-	CASSLFRTPTNSPLHF	TGTGCCAGCAGCTTATTTAGAACCCCCACTAATTCACCCCTCCACTTT
TRBV6-2/TRBV6-3	TRBJ2-7	-	-	CASTMDSGQSYEQYF	TGTGCCAGCACCATGGACAGTGGGCAGTCCTACGAGCAGTACTTC
TRBV6-2/TRBV6-3	TRBJ2-1	many	TRBD2	CASSRLAGGPNEQFF	TGTGCCAGCAGTCGACTAGCGGGAGGGCCGAATGAGCAGTTCTTC
TRBV10-3	TRBJ1-2	many	-	CAISEADYGYTF	TGTGCCATCAGTGAGGCTGACTATGGCTACACCTTC
TRBV12-3/TRBV12-4	TRBJ1-1	many	-	CASTEQGSNTEAFF	TGTGCCAGCACCGAACAGGGTTCAAACACTGAAGCTTTCTTT
TRBV7-9	TRBJ2-1	many	TRBD1	CASSLGQVIYNEQFF	TGTGCCAGCAGCCTAGGACAGGTGATCTACAATGAGCAGTTCTTC
TRBV7-3	TRBJ2-1	many	TRBD2	CASSLTPGTSMNEQFF	TGTGCCAGCAGCTTAACTCCCGGGACTAGCATGAATGAGCAGTTCTTC
TRBV20-1	TRBJ2-7	few	TRBD2	CSTSGGNVYEQYF	TGCAGTACCTCGGGGGGGAATGTTTACGAGCAGTACTTC
TRBV6-1	TRBJ2-7	few	TRBD1	CASSEPGQGAYEQYF	TGTGCCAGCAGCGAACCGGGACAGGGGGCTTACGAGCAGTACTTC
TRBV7-8	TRBJ2-3	many	-	CASSLWFSSHTQYF	TGTGCCAGCAGCTTATGGTTCAGCAGTCATACGCAGTATTTT
TRBV20-1	TRBJ2-7	many	TRBD2	CSARDGLASGYEQYF	TGCAGTGCTAGAGACGGTCTCGCTAGCGGTTACGAGCAGTACTTC
TRBV10-3	TRBJ2-7	many	TRBD2	CATGISGTVSYEQYF	TGTGCCACTGGGATTAGCGGGACCGTCTCCTACGAGCAGTACTTC
TRBV2	TRBJ2-1	many	-	CASSEAGRSRQFF	TGTGCCAGCAGTGAAGCGGGGCGTAGTCGGCAGTTCTTC
TRBV7-2	TRBJ1-6	few	TRBD1	CASSLTGQDNSPLHF	TGTGCCAGCAGCCTCACGGGACAGGATAATTCACCCCTCCACTTT
TRBV4-2	TRBJ2-2	many	-	CASSQDLATNTGELFF	TGTGCCAGCAGCCAAGATTTGGCTACAAACACCGGGGAGCTGTTTTTT
TRBV9	TRBJ2-1	many	TRBD2	CASSRLAGYNEQFF	TGTGCCAGCAGCAGACTAGCGGGATACAATGAGCAGTTCTTC